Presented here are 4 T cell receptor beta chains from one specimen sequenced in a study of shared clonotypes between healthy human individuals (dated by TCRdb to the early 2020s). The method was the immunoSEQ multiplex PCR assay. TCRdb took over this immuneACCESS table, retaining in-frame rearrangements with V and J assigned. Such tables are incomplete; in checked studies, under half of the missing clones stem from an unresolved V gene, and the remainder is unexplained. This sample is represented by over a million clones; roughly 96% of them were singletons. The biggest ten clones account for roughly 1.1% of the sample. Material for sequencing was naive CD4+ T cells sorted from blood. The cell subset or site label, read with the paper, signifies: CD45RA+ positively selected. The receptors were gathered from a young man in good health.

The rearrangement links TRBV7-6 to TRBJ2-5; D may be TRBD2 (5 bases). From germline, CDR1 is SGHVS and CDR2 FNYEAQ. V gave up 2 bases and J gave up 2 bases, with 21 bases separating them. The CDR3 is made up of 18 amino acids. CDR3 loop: CASSLIPPGTRRQETQYF. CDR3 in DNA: TGTGCCAGCAGCTTAATACCCCCGGGAACCCGTAGACAAGAGACCCAGTACTTC.

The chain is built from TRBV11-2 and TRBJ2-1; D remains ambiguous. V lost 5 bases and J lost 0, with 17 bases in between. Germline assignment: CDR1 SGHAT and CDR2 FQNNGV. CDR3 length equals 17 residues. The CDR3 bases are TGTGCCAGCAGCCCCTTTGGGTGGCGGAGCTCCTACAATGAGCAGTTCTTC. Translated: CASSPFGWRSSYNEQFF. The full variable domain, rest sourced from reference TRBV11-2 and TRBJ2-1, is EAGVAQSPRYKIIEKRQSVAFWCNPISGHATLYWYQQILGQGPKLLIQFQNNGVVDDSQLPKDRFSAERLKGVDSTLKIQPAKLEDSAVYLCASSPFGWRSSYNEQFFGPGTRLTVL.

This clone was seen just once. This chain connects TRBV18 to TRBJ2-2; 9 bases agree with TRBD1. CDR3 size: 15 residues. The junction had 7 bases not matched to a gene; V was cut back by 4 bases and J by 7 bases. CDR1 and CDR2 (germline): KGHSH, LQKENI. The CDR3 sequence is CASSLRDRDDGELFF. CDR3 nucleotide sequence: TGTGCCAGCTCACTCCGGGACAGGGATGACGGGGAGCTGTTTTTT.

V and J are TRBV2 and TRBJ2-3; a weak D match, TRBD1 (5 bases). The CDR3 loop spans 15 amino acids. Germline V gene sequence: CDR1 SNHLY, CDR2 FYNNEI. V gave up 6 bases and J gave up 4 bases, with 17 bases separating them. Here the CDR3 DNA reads TGTGCCAGCAGAGACAGCCTCCTAAGCTCAGATACGCAGTATTTT. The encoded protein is CASRDSLLSSDTQYF. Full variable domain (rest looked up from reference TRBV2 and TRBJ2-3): EPEVTQTPSHQVTQMGQEVILRCVPISNHLYFYWYRQILGQKVEFLVSFYNNEISEKSEIFDDQFSVERPDGSNFTLKIRSTKLEDSAMYFCASRDSLLSSDTQYFGPGTRLTVL.